Sequencing of this T cell receptor beta chain was carried out in a study of T cells in Graves' hyperthyroidism and ophthalmopathy. Looking at the study overall: Peripheral blood specimens were obtained at initial diagnosis, prior to any treatment. General observations from the study: A model built on 13 V-J features separated ophthalmopathy from stable hyperthyroidism.

This clonotype showed up many times. The antigen is unknown. RNA transcripts were the template for amplifying TCR beta CDR3 regions. The HTBI primer set was used in a first-round RT-PCR of the TCR CDR3. Using its own MiXCR run on the multiplex PCR reads, TCRdb lists one record per CDR3 protein. The sample lists about 570,000 distinct CDR3 sequences, 11% to 15% occurring once. Source material: blood. The receptor comes from a woman aged 40 to 50 with Graves' hyperthyroidism.

CDR3 amino acids: CASSLVAGAANEQFF. Written as DNA, the CDR3 is TGTGCCAGCAGCTTAGTAGCGGGAGCGGCCAATGAGCAGTTCTTC. The rearrangement joins TRBV7-9 to TRBJ2-1, with 9 bases aligning to TRBD2. The V gene's germline CDR1 is SEHNR and CDR2 FQNEAQ (reference sequence). Trimming took 1 base from V and 6 from J; bases not matched to a gene: 4. CDR3 length: 15 amino acids.